Listed below are T cell receptor beta chains from one sample, sequenced in a study of blood T cell repertoires in COVID-19. Data came from immunoSEQ multiplex PCR; TCRdb stores just in-frame clones and leaves some out. The sample has about 42,000 clones; roughly nine tenths are singletons. Sequencing was done on a sample of peripheral blood. Every receptor here comes from an older man with active COVID-19. CDR3s include the opening cysteine and the closing phenylalanine or tryptophan. A D gene is named only where the DNA matches it firmly. Size tells how often a clone was seen (once, few, many) or the class of an expanded clone, and some rows leave it out.

clone size	D gene	V gene	J gene	CDR3 length	CDR3 DNA	CDR3 protein
-	-	TRBV6-2/TRBV6-3	TRBJ1-5	15	TGTGCCAGCAGCCCAGGAGATTATAGCAATCAGCCCCAGCATTTT	CASSPGDYSNQPQHF
-	TRBD1	TRBV28	TRBJ2-7	14	TGTGCCAGCAGTGCTGACAGGGGCTGGAGGGAGCAGTACTTC	CASSADRGWREQYF
-	-	TRBV12-2	TRBJ1-5	24	TGTGCAAGTCGCTGGAGAATAGTTGGCCGGGACAGACAGTACCGAGACTTTAGCAATCAGCCCCAGCATTTT	CASRWRIVGRDRQYRDFSNQPQHF
-	-	TRBV9	TRBJ2-5	16	TGTGCCAGCAGCGGCGGCAGGGTGGTCCAAAAAGAGACCCAGTACTTC	CASSGGRVVQKETQYF
-	TRBD2	TRBV9	TRBJ2-7	14	TGTGCCAGCAGCGTAGGGACTAGAAACGTCGAGCAGTACTTC	CASSVGTRNVEQYF
-	TRBD1	TRBV2	TRBJ2-5	13	TGTGCCAGCGGACGGGACAGCCAAGAGACCCAGTACTTC	CASGRDSQETQYF
-	-	TRBV7-6	TRBJ2-5	16	TGTGCCAGCAGAGACACCCTCGGGAGTGGCCAAGAGACCCAGTACTTC	CASRDTLGSGQETQYF
-	-	TRBV19	TRBJ1-6	14	TGTGCCAGTAGTGATCGTGAAGAGTTTTCACCCCTCCACTTT	CASSDREEFSPLHF
once	-	TRBV19	TRBJ1-5	15	TGTGCCAGTAGTCAACAGGGAACTAGCAATCAGCCCCAGCATTTT	CASSQQGTSNQPQHF
-	TRBD1	TRBV5-6	TRBJ2-2	16	TGTGCCAGCAGCAAACCGGGACAGGGCAACACCGGGGAGCTGTTTTTT	CASSKPGQGNTGELFF
-	TRBD2	TRBV19	TRBJ2-3	16	TGTGCCAGTAGCATTAGCGGGGGGGCCCGGACAGATACGCAGTATTTT	CASSISGGARTDTQYF
-	TRBD2	TRBV7-2	TRBJ2-1	16	TGTGCCAGCAGCCCGAGGCCGGGCGGGGGTAGCCATGAGCAGTTCTTC	CASSPRPGGGSHEQFF
-	-	TRBV10-2	TRBJ2-5	15	TGCGCCACCGCCATGATACAGGGAGCCCAAGAGACCCAGTACTTC	CATAMIQGAQETQYF
-	-	TRBV18	TRBJ1-1	13	TGTGCCAGCTCACTACAAATGAACACTGAAGCTTTCTTT	CASSLQMNTEAFF
-	-	TRBV27	TRBJ2-4	16	TGTGCCAGCAGTCCGAAGTGGGGGCGCGCGGTGGACATTCAGTACTTC	CASSPKWGRAVDIQYF
-	TRBD1	TRBV7-6	TRBJ2-7	14	TGTGCCAGCAGCCGGGGACAGAGCTCCTACGAGCAGTACTTC	CASSRGQSSYEQYF